This TCR beta chain was observed in a study of T cell responses to AZD1222 COVID-19 vaccine. In its sample, this clone was seen once. The target antigen is unknown. V was pared by 6 bases and J by 5 bases, with 13 bases of the junction left unmatched. The CDR3 has 15 amino acids. Germline values: CDR1 MNHEY, CDR2 SVGAGI. Study findings and constraints: Dominant at 160-218 and 743-854, vaccine-associated CD4 TCRs also spanned spike. At baseline, seropositivity was found in only a handful of AZD1222 recipients. Spike-specific TCR breadth and depth grew following two AZD1222 doses. Donors were mostly white British, more females; clonal diversity possibly underestimated.

The repertoire was sequenced with immunoSEQ multiplex PCR; TCRdb's copy has only in-frame clones and lacks some. Seen here are 150,000 to 200,000 clones, approximately 90% observed once, and the top ten hold approximately 1.5%. This sample comprised peripheral blood, obtained on day 0 of AZD1222 vaccination. The origin of this receptor is an adult in good health. J is TRBJ2-7 and V is TRBV6-5, with 7 bases aligning to TRBD1. The CDR3 sequence: CASRQGQPTSHEQYF. The CDR3 DNA is TGTGCCAGCAGACAGGGACAGCCTACGAGCCACGAGCAGTACTTC.